Described below is a single T cell receptor beta chain sequence and its context. Its antigen is unidentified. This sample is part of a study of CD8+ T cells in alopecia areata. This CDR3 has 13 residues. Trimming stripped 5 bases from V and 7 bases from J, with 15 bases between. The germline V gene encodes CDR1 SQVTM and CDR2 ANQGSEA. Study-level results: Administration of tofacitinib significantly diminished scalp clonality and expanded CD8+ clones within the top 100. Normal-skin resident alphabeta T cells also appear among scalp sample sequences. Amid tofacitinib therapy, many expanded lesional clones stayed present in scalp and blood.

The authors extracted RNA and reverse transcribed it into cDNA as the sequencing template. Here immunoSEQ multiplex PCR was the method, and the copy in TCRdb shows in-frame clones only, minus some. The sample shows about 210,000 clones, approximately 72% of them seen only once. Treatment given: oral pan-JAK inhibitor, 5-10 mg twice daily. The TCR was taken from a human donor with alopecia areata. V gene TRBV29-1 combines with J gene TRBJ2-1; D may be TRBD2 (6 bases). The source material was CD4+ T cells sorted from blood, sampled between weeks 43 and 45, from a patient treated with tofacitinib. This chain's CDR3 is CSVSPDGRNEQFF. The CDR3 nucleotides read TGCAGCGTTTCTCCGGACGGGAGAAATGAGCAGTTCTTC.